Below, 24 T cell receptor beta chains from the same sample are listed, as sequenced in a study of graft-versus-host responses after intestinal transplantation. The repertoire was sequenced with immunoSEQ multiplex PCR; TCRdb's copy has only in-frame clones and lacks some. Of some 45,000 clones detected, around nine tenths appear once; the ten largest clones hold around 4.8%. Sample: PBMCs, taken 524 days after transplant. Receptor source: a human patient who received an intestinal transplant, so some T cells may come from the graft donor.

J is TRBJ2-7 and V is TRBV6-5, with unresolved D. The CDR3 totals 14 residues. V shed 2 bases and J shed 2 bases, with 10 bases lying between them. CDR1 is MNHEY, CDR2 SVGAGI, per germline. This CDR3 reads CASSYPGGAYEQYF. In nucleotides, the CDR3 is TGTGCCAGCAGTTACCCCGGTGGGGCCTACGAGCAGTACTTC.

The genes are TRBV30 and TRBJ1-1; a possible D gene is TRBD1 (5 bases). The CDR3 totals 11 residues. Germline CDR1 reads GTSNPN; CDR2 reads SVGIG (reference sequence). Trimming removed 3 bases at V and 11 bases at J, with 13 bases between. The CDR3 sequence: CAWRPGARAFF. The CDR3 DNA reads TGTGCCTGGAGACCCGGGGCTAGGGCTTTCTTT.

This clone was observed once. The chain carries TRBV6-5 and TRBJ2-7; perhaps TRBD1 as D (6 bases). V was pared by 0 bases and J by 6 bases, with 12 bases between. Per the germline V gene, CDR1 is MNHEY and CDR2 is SVGAGI. The CDR3 length is 14 residues. The CDR3 protein is CASSYSAPRGEQYF. CDR3 coding DNA: TGTGCCAGCAGTTACTCAGCACCCAGGGGCGAGCAGTACTTC.

This sequence joins TRBV25-1 and TRBJ1-3, with TRBD1 as a possible D gene (6 bases). Germline loops: CDR1 MGHDK, CDR2 SYGVNS. The V end lost 3 bases, the J end lost 5 bases, and 11 bases lay between the germline ends. This CDR3 contains 14 residues. The CDR3 region is CASSERTARNTIYF. The CDR3 DNA is TGTGCCAGCAGTGAGAGGACAGCTCGAAACACCATATATTTT.

The V and J genes are TRBV7-3 and TRBJ2-4, with TRBD2 matching over 8 bases. The germline gives CDR1 SGHTA, CDR2 FQGTGA. V trimming: 6 bases; J trimming: 0 bases; junction bases outside the gene matches: 19. This CDR3 contains 20 residues. This CDR3 reads CASRLILPGGRDLAKNIQYF. The CDR3 region has the DNA TGTGCCAGCAGACTTATCCTGCCGGGAGGGAGGGACCTAGCCAAAAACATTCAGTACTTC.

This clone was counted once. This chain joins TRBV19 and TRBJ1-1; tentatively, D is TRBD1 (6 bases). With 7 bases removed from V and 7 bases from J, the gap between germline ends came to 7 bases. In germline, CDR1 is LNHDA, CDR2 SQIVND (reference sequence). This CDR3 has 10 amino acids. CDR3 DNA sequence: TGTGCCAGTATGGACAGTGAAGCTTTCTTT. Protein: CASMDSEAFF.

The CDR3 bases are TGTGCCAGCAGCTTAGGTTTCGGACTAGCGGGAAGGACCTACGAGCAGTACTTC. Its protein product is CASSLGFGLAGRTYEQYF. V and J are TRBV7-2 and TRBJ2-7, with 12 nucleotides matching TRBD2. Germline assignment: CDR1 SGHTA and CDR2 FQGNSA. Trimming cost V 1 base and J 2 bases; bases outside gene matches: 9. The CDR3 has 18 residues.

The gene calls are TRBV30 and TRBJ2-6; D is ambiguous. Germline V gives CDR1 GTSNPN, CDR2 SVGIG (reference sequence). This CDR3 has 12 residues. V was pared by 7 bases and J by 0 bases, with 4 bases between. The CDR3 region is CALNSGANVLTF. The CDR3 DNA follows: TGTGCCTTGAACTCTGGGGCCAACGTCCTGACTTTC.

V usage is TRBV6-1 and J usage is TRBJ2-1; unclear D gene. The CDR3 contains 13 residues. The V end was cut by 0 bases, the J end by 8 bases, with 8 bases between. Germline-derived CDR1 and CDR2 are MNHNS and SASEGT. CDR3 sequence: CASSEAEGDEQFF. The CDR3, as DNA: TGTGCCAGCAGTGAAGCCGAAGGCGATGAGCAGTTCTTC.

The chain recombines TRBV5-4 with TRBJ1-1; 10 nucleotides align to TRBD1. Germline values: CDR1 SGHNT, CDR2 YYREEE (reference sequence). V dropped 1 base and J dropped 6; count of bases not matched to a gene: 6. This CDR3 region has 15 residues. CDR3 residues: CASSLPAGQGSEAFF. The CDR3 DNA reads TGTGCCAGCAGCTTGCCCGCGGGACAGGGGTCTGAAGCTTTCTTT.

This clone was picked up one time. V and J are TRBV5-1 and TRBJ2-7; the D gene could be TRBD1 or TRBD2 (7 bases each). Germline CDR1 is SGHRS and CDR2 is YFSETQ. Trimming stripped 4 bases from V and 7 bases from J, with 12 bases between. CDR3 length equals 12 residues. As DNA, the CDR3 is TGCGCCAGCAGCCGACAGGGAGGGGAGCAGTACTTC. Translated: CASSRQGGEQYF.

The V gene is TRBV7-8, the J gene TRBJ1-1; 9 bases match TRBD1. The CDR3 consists of 18 residues. Germline lookup yields CDR1 SGHVS and CDR2 FQNEAQ. V gave up 1 base and J gave up 0 bases; unmatched junction bases: 9. CDR3 sequence (DNA): TGTGCCAGCAGCTTAGGTCGGCGGACAGGGGTTATGAACACTGAAGCTTTCTTT. Protein: CASSLGRRTGVMNTEAFF.

This rearrangement joins TRBV7-3 to TRBJ2-7; 7 nucleotides align to TRBD1. CDR1 and CDR2 from the germline V gene are SGHTA and FQGTGA. V lost 8 bases, J lost 2 bases, and 3 bases stayed unmatched. The CDR3 sequence is 12 residues long. Written as DNA, the CDR3 is TGTGCCAGCGAGGGGGCCACCTACGAGCAGTACTTC. Residues: CASEGATYEQYF.

This chain uses TRBV11-1 with TRBJ2-7; D gene unclear. V dropped 1 base and J dropped 5 bases, with 6 bases sitting between them. CDR3 length: 12 amino acids. Germline V gives CDR1 SGHAT, CDR2 FQDESV (reference sequence). The CDR3 DNA sequence: TGTGCCAGCAGCTTAGACAGAGACGAGCAGTACTTC. Translating gives CASSLDRDEQYF.

The genes are TRBV19 and TRBJ1-4, with D perhaps matching TRBD1 (6 bases). The length of the CDR3 is 14 residues. Trimming pared 3 bases from V and 5 bases from J, leaving 10 bases between. Germline V CDR1 and CDR2: LNHDA, SQIVND (reference sequence). Written as DNA, the CDR3 is TGTGCCAGTAGTATGATCAGGGGAAATGAAAAACTGTTTTTT. It translates to CASSMIRGNEKLFF.

The chain is built from TRBV18 and TRBJ1-2, with 9 bases identical to TRBD1. After removal of 4 bases from V and 5 bases from J, the junction contained 14 bases not matched to a gene. Germline V gives CDR1 KGHSH, CDR2 LQKENI. This CDR3 has 17 residues. CDR3 DNA: TGTGCCAGCTCACTCGAGTGGACAGGGGCGAGAAATTATGGCTACACCTTC. Translation: CASSLEWTGARNYGYTF.

The chain carries TRBV6-1 and TRBJ1-1; D call uncertain. The CDR3 spans 12 residues. V was pared by 3 bases and J by 1 base, with 3 bases between. Germline V gene lookup returns CDR1 MNHNS and CDR2 SASEGT. CDR3 protein: CASSEGNTEAFF. The CDR3 nucleotides are TGTGCCAGCAGTGAGGGGAACACTGAAGCTTTCTTT.

CDR3 sequence (DNA): TGTGCCAGCAGCCTAGGGACAGGGGATTTGAGTGACTATGGCTACACCTTC. Encoded protein: CASSLGTGDLSDYGYTF. The gene calls are TRBV7-6 and TRBJ1-2; 10 nucleotides line up with TRBD1. The CDR3 consists of 17 residues. V was pared by 5 bases and J by 3 bases, with 12 bases of the junction left unmatched. Germline CDR1 reads SGHVS; CDR2 reads FNYEAQ.

The chain joins TRBV6-1 to TRBJ2-4, with D tentatively TRBD1 (8 bases). V was clipped by 4 bases and J by 11 bases, with 30 bases between them. Germline V CDR1 and CDR2: MNHNS, SASEGT. The CDR3 totals 18 residues. CDR3: CASSGQSGITGGGTFQYF. The CDR3 bases are TGTGCCAGCAGTGGCCAGTCCGGGATCACAGGGGGGGGCACTTTTCAGTACTTC.

The rearrangement links TRBV29-1 to TRBJ2-7, with D perhaps TRBD2 (6 bases). The CDR3 loop spans 13 amino acids. The V end lost 7 bases, the J end lost 2 bases, and 15 bases lay between the germline ends. In germline, CDR1 is SQVTM, CDR2 ANQGSEA. The CDR3 spells CSAVRDSTYEQYF. DNA of the CDR3: TGCAGCGCCGTCCGGGACTCCACCTACGAGCAGTACTTC.

The chain carries TRBV28 and TRBJ2-5; 14 positions match TRBD2. There are 16 residues in the CDR3. CDR1 MDHEN and CDR2 SYDVKM come from the germline V gene. The junction had 9 bases not matched to a gene; V was cut back by 8 bases and J by 4 bases. Here the CDR3 DNA reads TGTGCCAGCGGGGGGACTAGCGGGAGTACCCGAGAGACCCAGTACTTC. Its translation: CASGGTSGSTRETQYF.

The V call is TRBV14, the J call TRBJ2-1; 10 bases fit TRBD2. This CDR3 spans 13 amino acids. After removal of 2 bases from V and 8 bases from J, the junction contained 0 bases not matched to a gene. Germline V gene data show CDR1 as SGHDN and CDR2 as FVKESK. In nucleotides, the CDR3 is TGTGCCAGCAGCCAACTAGCGGGAGATGAGCAGTTCTTC. Protein product: CASSQLAGDEQFF. The whole variable domain, remainder taken from reference TRBV14 and TRBJ2-1, is EAGVTQFPSHSVIEKGQTVTLRCDPISGHDNLYWYRRVMGKEIKFLLHFVKESKQDESGMPNNRFLAERTGGTYSTLKVQPAELEDSGVYFCASSQLAGDEQFFGPGTRLTVL.

The chain employs TRBV4-1 and TRBJ2-7, with D perhaps TRBD1 (6 bases). The germline CDR1 and CDR2 sequences are MGHRA and YSYEKL. This CDR3 is built from 12 residues. Trimming took off 3 bases at V and 6 bases at J, with 9 bases between the two ends. CDR3 protein: CASSHSGVEQYF. The CDR3 DNA reads as TGCGCCAGCAGCCATTCAGGGGTCGAGCAGTACTTC.

The V gene is TRBV7-6, the J gene TRBJ2-7; D possibly matches TRBD1 or TRBD2 (5 bases each). The CDR3 length is 13 residues. Germline V gene sequence: CDR1 SGHVS, CDR2 FNYEAQ. Trimming removed 5 bases from V and 2 bases from J, with 10 bases in between. DNA of the CDR3: TGTGCCAGCAGCCCCCGGGACCCCTACGAGCAGTACTTC. Translated, it gives CASSPRDPYEQYF.